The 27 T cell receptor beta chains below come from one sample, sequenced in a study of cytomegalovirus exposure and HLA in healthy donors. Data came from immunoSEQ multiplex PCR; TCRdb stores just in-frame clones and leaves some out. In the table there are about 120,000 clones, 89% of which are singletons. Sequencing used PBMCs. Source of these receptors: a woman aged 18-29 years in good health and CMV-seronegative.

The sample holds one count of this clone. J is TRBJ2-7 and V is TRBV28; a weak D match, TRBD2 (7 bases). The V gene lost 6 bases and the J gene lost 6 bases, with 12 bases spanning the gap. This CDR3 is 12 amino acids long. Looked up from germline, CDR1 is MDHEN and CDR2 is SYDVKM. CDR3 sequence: CASSLGGAEQYF. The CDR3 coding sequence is TGTGCCAGCAGCCTGGGGGGGGCCGAGCAGTACTTC. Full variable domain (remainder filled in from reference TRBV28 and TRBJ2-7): DVKVTQSSRYLVKRTGEKVFLECVQDMDHENMFWYRQDPGLGLRLIYFSYDVKMKEKGDIPEGYSVSREKKERFSLILESASTNQTSMYLCASSLGGAEQYFGPGTRLTVT.

The CDR3 sequence: CASRPQERAEKLFF. Written as DNA, the CDR3 is TGCGCCAGCAGGCCTCAAGAGAGGGCTGAAAAACTGTTTTTT. The chain couples TRBV5-1 to TRBJ1-4; D gene ambiguous. The length of the CDR3 is 14 residues. CDR1 SGHRS and CDR2 YFSETQ come from the germline V gene. The V end was cut by 5 bases, the J end by 7 bases, with 15 bases between.

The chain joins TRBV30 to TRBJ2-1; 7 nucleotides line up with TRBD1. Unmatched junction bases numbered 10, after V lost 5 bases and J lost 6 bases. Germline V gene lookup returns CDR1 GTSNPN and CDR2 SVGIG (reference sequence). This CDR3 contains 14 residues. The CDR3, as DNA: TGTGCCTGGCTTCGACAGGGTGGGAGCAATGAGCAGTTCTTC. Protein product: CAWLRQGGSNEQFF.

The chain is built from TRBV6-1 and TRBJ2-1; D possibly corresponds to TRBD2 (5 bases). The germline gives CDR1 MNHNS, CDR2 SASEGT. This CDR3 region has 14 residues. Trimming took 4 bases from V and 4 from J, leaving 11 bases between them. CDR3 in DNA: TGTGCCAGCAGTGTGGGGAGAACTTACAATGAGCAGTTCTTC. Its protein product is CASSVGRTYNEQFF.

CDR3 loop: CASSSQGAWAKNIQYF. CDR3 DNA sequence: TGTGCCAGCAGCTCACAGGGGGCGTGGGCCAAAAACATTCAGTACTTC. The chain links TRBV7-2 to TRBJ2-4; 9 nucleotides line up with TRBD1. J was trimmed by 1 base and V by 4 bases; bases with no gene match: 5. The CDR3 runs 16 residues. Germline V gene sequence: CDR1 SGHTA, CDR2 FQGNSA.

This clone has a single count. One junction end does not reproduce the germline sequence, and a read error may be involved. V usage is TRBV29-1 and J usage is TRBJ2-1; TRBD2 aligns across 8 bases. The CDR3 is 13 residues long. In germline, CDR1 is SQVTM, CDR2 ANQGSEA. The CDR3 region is CSVDGLAYDEQFF. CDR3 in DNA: TGCAGCGTCGACGGACTAGCCTACGATGAGCAGTTCTTC.

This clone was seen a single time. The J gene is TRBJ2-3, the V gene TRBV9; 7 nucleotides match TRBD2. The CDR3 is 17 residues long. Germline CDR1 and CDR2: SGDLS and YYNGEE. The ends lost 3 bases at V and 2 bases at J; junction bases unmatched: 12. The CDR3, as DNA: TGTGCCAGCAGCGCCTTCCCCCAGCGGGGTGACACAGATACGCAGTATTTT. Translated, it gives CASSAFPQRGDTDTQYF.

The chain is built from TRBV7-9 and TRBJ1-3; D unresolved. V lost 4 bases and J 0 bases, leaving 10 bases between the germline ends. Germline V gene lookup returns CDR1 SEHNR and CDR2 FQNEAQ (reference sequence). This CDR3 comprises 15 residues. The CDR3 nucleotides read TGTGCCAGCAGCTCCCAGACTTACTCTGGAAACACCATATATTTT. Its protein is CASSSQTYSGNTIYF.

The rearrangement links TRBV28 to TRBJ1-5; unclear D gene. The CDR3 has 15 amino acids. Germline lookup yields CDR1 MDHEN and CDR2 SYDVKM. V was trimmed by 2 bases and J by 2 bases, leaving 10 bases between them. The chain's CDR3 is CASSLPVAGNQPQHF. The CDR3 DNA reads TGTGCCAGCAGTTTACCAGTAGCGGGCAATCAGCCCCAGCATTTT.

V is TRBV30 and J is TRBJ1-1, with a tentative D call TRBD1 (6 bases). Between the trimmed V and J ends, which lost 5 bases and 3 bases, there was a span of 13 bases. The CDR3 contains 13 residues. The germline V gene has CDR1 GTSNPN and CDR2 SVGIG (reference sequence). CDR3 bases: TGTGCCTGGGGCACAGGGACCCACACTGAAGCTTTCTTT. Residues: CAWGTGTHTEAFF.

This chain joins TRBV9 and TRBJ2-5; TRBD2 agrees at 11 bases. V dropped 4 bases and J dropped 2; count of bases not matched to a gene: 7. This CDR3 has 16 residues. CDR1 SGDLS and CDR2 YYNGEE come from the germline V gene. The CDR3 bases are TGTGCCAGCAGCCCCTTAGCGGGAGGGGAACAAGAGACCCAGTACTTC. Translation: CASSPLAGGEQETQYF.

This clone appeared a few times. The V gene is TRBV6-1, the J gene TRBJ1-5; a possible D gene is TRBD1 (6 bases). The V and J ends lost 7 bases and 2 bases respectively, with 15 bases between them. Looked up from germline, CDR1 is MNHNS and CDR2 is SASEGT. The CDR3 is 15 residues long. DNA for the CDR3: TGTGCCAGCACGTTCTGGGGGCTCGGCAATCAGCCCCAGCATTTT. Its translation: CASTFWGLGNQPQHF.

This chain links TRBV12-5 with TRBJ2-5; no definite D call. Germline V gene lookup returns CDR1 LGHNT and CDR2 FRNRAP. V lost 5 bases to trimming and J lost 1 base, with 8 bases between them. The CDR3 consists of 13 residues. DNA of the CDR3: TGTGCTAGTGGTAGTACTCTCCAAGAGACCCAGTACTTC. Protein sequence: CASGSTLQETQYF. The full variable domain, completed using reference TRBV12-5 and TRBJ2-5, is DARVTQTPRHKVTEMGQEVTMRCQPILGHNTVFWYRQTMMQGLELLAYFRNRAPLDDSGMPKDRFSAEMPDATLATLKIQPSEPRDSAVYFCASGSTLQETQYFGPGTRLLVL.

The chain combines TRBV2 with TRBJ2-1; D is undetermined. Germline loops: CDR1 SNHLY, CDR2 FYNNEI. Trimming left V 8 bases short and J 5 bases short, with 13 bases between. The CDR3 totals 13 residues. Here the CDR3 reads CASGLGRHNEQFF. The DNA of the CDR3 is TGTGCCAGCGGCCTCGGCAGGCACAATGAGCAGTTCTTC. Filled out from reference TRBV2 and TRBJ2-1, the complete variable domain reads EPEVTQTPSHQVTQMGQEVILRCVPISNHLYFYWYRQILGQKVEFLVSFYNNEISEKSEIFDDQFSVERPDGSNFTLKIRSTKLEDSAMYFCASGLGRHNEQFFGPGTRLTVL.

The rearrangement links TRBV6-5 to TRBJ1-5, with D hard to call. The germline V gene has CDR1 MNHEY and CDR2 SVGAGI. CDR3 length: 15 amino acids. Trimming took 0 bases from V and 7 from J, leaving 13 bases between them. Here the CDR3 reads CASSYSTGGSQPQHF. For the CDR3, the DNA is TGTGCCAGCAGTTACTCGACCGGAGGGTCCCAGCCCCAGCATTTT.

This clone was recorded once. The CDR3 is CSVEQGSNTEAFF. CDR3 coding DNA: TGCAGCGTGGAACAGGGTTCGAACACTGAAGCTTTCTTT. The chain has TRBV29-1 and TRBJ1-1, with a tentative D call TRBD1 (6 bases). The CDR3 runs to 13 residues. Trimming pared 6 bases from V and 1 base from J, leaving 12 bases between. Germline V gene data show CDR1 as SQVTM and CDR2 as ANQGSEA.

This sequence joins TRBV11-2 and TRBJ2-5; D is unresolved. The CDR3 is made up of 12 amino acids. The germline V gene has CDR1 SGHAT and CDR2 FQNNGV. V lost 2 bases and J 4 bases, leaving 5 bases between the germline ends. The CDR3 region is CASSLRGETQYF. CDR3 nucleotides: TGTGCCAGCAGCTTAAGAGGAGAGACCCAGTACTTC.

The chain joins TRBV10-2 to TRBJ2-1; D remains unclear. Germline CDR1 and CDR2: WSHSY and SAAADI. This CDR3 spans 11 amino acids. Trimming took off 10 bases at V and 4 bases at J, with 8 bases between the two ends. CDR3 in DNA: TGCGCCACCCGGTTATACAATGAGCAGTTCTTC. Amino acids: CATRLYNEQFF.

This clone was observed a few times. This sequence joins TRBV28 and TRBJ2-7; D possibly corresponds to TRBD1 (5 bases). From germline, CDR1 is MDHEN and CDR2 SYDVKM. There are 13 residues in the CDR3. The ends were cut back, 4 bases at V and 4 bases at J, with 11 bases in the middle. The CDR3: CASSSGHAYEQYF. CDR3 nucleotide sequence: TGTGCCAGCAGTTCAGGGCACGCGTACGAGCAGTACTTC.

The CDR3 region has the DNA TGTGCCAGCAGCTCGACTAGCGGGAGTGGCGAGCAGTACTTC. It is translated as CASSSTSGSGEQYF. This sequence joins TRBV11-3 and TRBJ2-7, with 12 bases that match TRBD2. The germline gives CDR1 SGHNT, CDR2 YENEEA. The CDR3 runs to 14 residues. Trimming removed 4 bases from V and 6 bases from J; junction bases left unmatched: 4. Full variable domain (missing parts from reference TRBV11-3 and TRBJ2-7): EAGVVQSPRYKIIEKKQPVAFWCNPISGHNTLYWYLQNLGQGPELLIRYENEEAVDDSQLPKDRFSAERLKGVDSTLKIQPAELGDSAVYLCASSSTSGSGEQYFGPGTRLTVT.

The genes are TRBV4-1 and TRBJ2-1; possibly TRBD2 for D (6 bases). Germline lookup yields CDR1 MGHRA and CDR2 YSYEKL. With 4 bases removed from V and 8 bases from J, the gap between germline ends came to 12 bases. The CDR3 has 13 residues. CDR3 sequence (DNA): TGCGCCAGCAGCCGAGCCTGGGAGGATGAGCAGTTCTTC. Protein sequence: CASSRAWEDEQFF.

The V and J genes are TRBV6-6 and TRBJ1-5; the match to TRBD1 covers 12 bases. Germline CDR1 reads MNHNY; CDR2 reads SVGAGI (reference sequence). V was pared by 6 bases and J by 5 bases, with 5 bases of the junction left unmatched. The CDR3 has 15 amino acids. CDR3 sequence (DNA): TGTGCCAGCAGCTCCGGGACAGGGGGCGATCAGCCCCAGCATTTT. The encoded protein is CASSSGTGGDQPQHF.

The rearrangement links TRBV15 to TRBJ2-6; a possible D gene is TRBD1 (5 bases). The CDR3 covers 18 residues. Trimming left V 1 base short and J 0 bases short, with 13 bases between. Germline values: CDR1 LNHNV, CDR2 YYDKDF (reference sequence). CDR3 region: CATSRVYRFLSGANVLTF. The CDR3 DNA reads TGTGCCACCAGCAGAGTGTACAGGTTTCTCTCTGGGGCCAACGTCCTGACTTTC.

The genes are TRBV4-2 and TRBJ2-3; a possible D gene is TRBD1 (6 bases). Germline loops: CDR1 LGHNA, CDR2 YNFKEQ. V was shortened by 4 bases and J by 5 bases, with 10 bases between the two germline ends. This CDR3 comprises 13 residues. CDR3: CASSPPRGDTQYF. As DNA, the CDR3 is TGTGCCAGCAGCCCACCCAGGGGAGATACGCAGTATTTT.

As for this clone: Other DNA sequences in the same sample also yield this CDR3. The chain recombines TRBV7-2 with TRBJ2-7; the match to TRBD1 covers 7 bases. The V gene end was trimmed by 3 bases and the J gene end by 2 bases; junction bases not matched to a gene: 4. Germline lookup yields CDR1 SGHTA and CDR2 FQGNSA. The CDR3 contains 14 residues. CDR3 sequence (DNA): TGTGCCAGCAGCTTGACGACAGGGCCCTACGAGCAGTACTTC. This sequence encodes CASSLTTGPYEQYF.

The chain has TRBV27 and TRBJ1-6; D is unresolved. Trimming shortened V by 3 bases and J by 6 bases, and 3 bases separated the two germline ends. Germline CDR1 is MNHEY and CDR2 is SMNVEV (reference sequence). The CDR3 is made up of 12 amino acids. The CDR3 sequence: CASSFLNSPLHF. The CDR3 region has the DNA TGTGCCAGCAGTTTTCTTAATTCACCCCTCCACTTT.

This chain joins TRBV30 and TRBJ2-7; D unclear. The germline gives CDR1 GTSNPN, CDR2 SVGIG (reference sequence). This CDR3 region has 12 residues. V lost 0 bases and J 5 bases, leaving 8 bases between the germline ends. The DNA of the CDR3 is TGTGCCTGGAGTGTGGGCTTCAACGAGCAGTACGTC. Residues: CAWSVGFNEQYV.